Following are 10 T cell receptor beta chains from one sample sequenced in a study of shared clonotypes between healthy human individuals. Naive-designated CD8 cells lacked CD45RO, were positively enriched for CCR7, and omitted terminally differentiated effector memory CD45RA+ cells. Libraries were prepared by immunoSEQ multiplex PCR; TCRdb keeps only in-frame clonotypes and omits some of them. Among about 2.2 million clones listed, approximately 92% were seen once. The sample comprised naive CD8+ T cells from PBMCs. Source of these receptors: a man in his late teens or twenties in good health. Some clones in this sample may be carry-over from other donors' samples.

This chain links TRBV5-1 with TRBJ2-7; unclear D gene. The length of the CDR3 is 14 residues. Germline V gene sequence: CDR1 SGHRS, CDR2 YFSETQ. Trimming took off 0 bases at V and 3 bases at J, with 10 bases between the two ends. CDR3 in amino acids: CASSLVREDYEQYF. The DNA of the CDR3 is TGCGCCAGCAGCTTGGTCAGAGAGGACTACGAGCAGTACTTC.

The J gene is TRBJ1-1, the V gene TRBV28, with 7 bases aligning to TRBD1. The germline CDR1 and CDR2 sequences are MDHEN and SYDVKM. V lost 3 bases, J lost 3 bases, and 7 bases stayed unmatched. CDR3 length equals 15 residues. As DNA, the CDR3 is TGTGCCAGCAGTTTTGTGTCAGGGGGATACACTGAAGCTTTCTTT. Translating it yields CASSFVSGGYTEAFF.

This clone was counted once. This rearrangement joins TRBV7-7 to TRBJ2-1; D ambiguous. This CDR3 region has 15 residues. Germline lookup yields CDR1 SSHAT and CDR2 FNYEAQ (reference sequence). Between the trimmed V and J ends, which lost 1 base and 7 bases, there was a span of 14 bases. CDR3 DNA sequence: TGTGCCAGCAGCTTAGTTTTAACAGCGCCTAATGAGCAGTTCTTC. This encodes CASSLVLTAPNEQFF. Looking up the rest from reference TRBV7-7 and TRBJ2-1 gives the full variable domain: GAGVSQSPRYKVTKRGQDVTLRCDPISSHATLYWYQQALGQGPEFLTYFNYEAQPDKSGLPSDRFSAERPEGSISTLTIQRTEQRDSAMYRCASSLVLTAPNEQFFGPGTRLTVL.

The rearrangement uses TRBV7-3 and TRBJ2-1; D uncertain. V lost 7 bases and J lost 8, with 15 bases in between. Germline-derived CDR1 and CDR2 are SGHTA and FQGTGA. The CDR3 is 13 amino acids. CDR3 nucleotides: TGTGCCAGCACCAGTCCCCCTCGCCATGAGCAGTTCTTC. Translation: CASTSPPRHEQFF.

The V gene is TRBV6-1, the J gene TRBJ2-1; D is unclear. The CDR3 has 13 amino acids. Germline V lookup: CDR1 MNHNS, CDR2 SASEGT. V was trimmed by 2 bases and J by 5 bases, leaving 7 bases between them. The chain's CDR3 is CASSEMRNNEQFF. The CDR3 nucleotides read TGTGCCAGCAGTGAAATGAGGAACAATGAGCAGTTCTTC.

The CDR3: CASSSSLVQETQYF. The CDR3 DNA follows: TGCGCCAGCAGTAGTTCACTTGTTCAAGAGACCCAGTACTTC. This chain joins TRBV5-1 and TRBJ2-5, with unresolved D. Germline CDR1 and CDR2: SGHRS and YFSETQ. This CDR3 spans 14 amino acids. Trimming took off 5 bases at V and 2 bases at J, with 13 bases between the two ends.

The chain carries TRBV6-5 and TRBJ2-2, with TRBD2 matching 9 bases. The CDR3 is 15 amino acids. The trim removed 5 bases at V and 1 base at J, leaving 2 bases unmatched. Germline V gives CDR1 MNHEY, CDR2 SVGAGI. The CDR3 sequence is CASSRTSENTGELFF. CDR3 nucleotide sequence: TGTGCCAGCAGTCGGACTAGCGAGAACACCGGGGAGCTGTTTTTT.

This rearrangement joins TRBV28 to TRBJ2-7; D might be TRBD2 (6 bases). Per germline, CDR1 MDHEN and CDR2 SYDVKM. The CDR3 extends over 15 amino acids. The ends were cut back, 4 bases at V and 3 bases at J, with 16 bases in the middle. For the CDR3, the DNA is TGTGCCAGCAGTTGGGGAGGACGAAGTGACTACGAGCAGTACTTC. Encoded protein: CASSWGGRSDYEQYF.

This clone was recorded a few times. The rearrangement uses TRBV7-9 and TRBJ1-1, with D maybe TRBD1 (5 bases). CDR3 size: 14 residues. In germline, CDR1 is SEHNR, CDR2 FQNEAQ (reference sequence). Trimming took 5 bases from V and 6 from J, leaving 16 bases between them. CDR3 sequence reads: CASSPFWGVAEAFF. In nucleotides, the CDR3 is TGTGCCAGCAGCCCATTTTGGGGGGTCGCTGAAGCTTTCTTT.

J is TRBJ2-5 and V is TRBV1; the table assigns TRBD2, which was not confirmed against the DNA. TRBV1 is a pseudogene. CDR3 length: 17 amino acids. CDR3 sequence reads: CTSSRASSGRDPETQYF. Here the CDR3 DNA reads TGCACCAGCAGCCGCGCCTCTAGCGGGAGAGATCCAGAGACCCAGTACTTC.